Listed below are T cell receptor beta chains from one sample, sequenced in a study of blood T cell repertoires in COVID-19. Clones were sequenced by immunoSEQ multiplex PCR, and TCRdb holds only the in-frame ones, with some missing. Of under 350,000 clones in the sample, 85% were seen once. Source material: peripheral blood. The origin of the receptors is a human donor in a cohort sampled during active COVID-19. CDR3s include the opening cysteine and the closing phenylalanine or tryptophan. The D gene is left open where the match is weak. For some rows the clone size is stated as once, few or many, or as a class when expanded; others skip it.

>TRBD1|TRBJ2-4|once|TRBV9
TGTGCCAGCAGCGTTGGACAGGACAAAAACATTCAGTACTTC
CASSVGQDKNIQYF
>-|TRBJ1-6|-|TRBV27
TGTGCCAGCAGCCGAAAAGGACACCCGAGCTCCTATAATTCACCCCTCCACTTT
CASSRKGHPSSYNSPLHF
>-|TRBJ2-3|-|TRBV30
TGTGCCTGGAATCAGGCACGTAAAGATACGCAGTATTTT
CAWNQARKDTQYF
>-|TRBJ1-1|few|TRBV4-2
TGTGCCAGCAGCCTTTTGGGGTTGAGGGAAACTGAAGCTTTCTTT
CASSLLGLRETEAFF
>TRBD2|TRBJ2-7|-|TRBV30
TGTGCCTGGAGTTTGGGGGGGGTCAAAGAGCAGTACTTC
CAWSLGGVKEQYF
>-|TRBJ1-1|-|TRBV3-1/TRBV3-2
TGTGCCAGCAGCCAGGGAGGGAACACTGAAGCTTTCTTT
CASSQGGNTEAFF
>-|TRBJ1-6|-|TRBV6-5
TGTGCCAGCAGTTCACAGGGTTCTTCACCCCTCCACTTT
CASSSQGSSPLHF
>TRBD1|TRBJ2-1|once|TRBV24-1
TGTGCCACCAGTGATCCCGGGACAGTCTACAATGAGCAGTTCTTC
CATSDPGTVYNEQFF
>TRBD1|TRBJ1-1|-|TRBV5-8
TGTGCCAGCAGCCAGGGGGGTGAAGCTTTCTTT
CASSQGGEAFF
>-|TRBJ2-6|-|TRBV5-1
TGCGCCAGCAGACCGGGGGGCTCCGGGGCCAACGTCCTGACTTTC
CASRPGGSGANVLTF
>-|TRBJ2-3|-|TRBV5-1
TGCGCCAGCAGCTCGGGGGTTAGCACAGATACGCAGTATTTT
CASSSGVSTDTQYF
>-|TRBJ2-7|once|TRBV6-5
TGTGCCAGCAGTTACTCCACAGATAGCTCCTACGAGCAGTACTTC
CASSYSTDSSYEQYF
>-|TRBJ1-4|-|TRBV7-9
TGTGCCAGCAGCTTAGCGCTAACCAGGGGCACTAATGAAAAACTGTTTTTT
CASSLALTRGTNEKLFF
>TRBD1|TRBJ1-4|-|TRBV7-8
TGTGCCAGCAGCGCGGGGACAGGGGGATTGTTTTTT
CASSAGTGGLFF
>-|TRBJ1-3|-|TRBV12-3/TRBV12-4
TGTGCCAGCAGGCGGGATTCAGGAAACACCATATATTTT
CASRRDSGNTIYF
>-|TRBJ2-2|once|TRBV30
TGTGCCTGGAGGAGGGCCGGGGAGCTGTTTTTT
CAWRRAGELFF
>TRBD2|TRBJ2-7|-|TRBV30
TGTGCCTGGAGCCGCGGGGGCTACGAGCAGTACTTC
CAWSRGGYEQYF
>TRBD1|TRBJ2-3|-|TRBV20-1
TGCAGTGCTACTGAGGACAGGCCAGGGAATACGCAGTATTTT
CSATEDRPGNTQYF